The 15 T cell receptor beta chains listed next were all sequenced from one sample in a study of spatial heterogeneity in lung cancer. Study observations and caveats: Tumoral mutation counts were tracked by counts of expanded intratumoral alpha and beta TCRs.

No cognate antigen is known for these TCRs. Time point indicated: sample taken at primary tumor resection. MiXCR, applied by TCRdb to the 5' RACE reads, yields one record per CDR3 protein. The sample contains thousands of distinct CDR3 sequences, around 8.4% of which appear only once. Specimen: lung tumor tissue, collected at surgery. These receptors all come from a male donor with early-stage non-small cell lung cancer.

There are many counts of this clonotype. The DNA of the CDR3 is TGCAGTGCTGTACAGAGAGCAGCAGATACGCAGTATTTT. Its protein product is CSAVQRAADTQYF. The V and J genes are TRBV20-1 and TRBJ2-3, with no clear D. The CDR3 contains 13 residues. Germline assignment: CDR1 DFQATT and CDR2 SNEGSKA (reference sequence). Trimming took off 5 bases at V and 4 bases at J, with 13 bases between the two ends.

This clonotype was seen repeatedly, ten times or more. The chain has TRBV7-9 and TRBJ1-2; D is unresolved. The CDR3 covers 12 residues. The V gene's germline CDR1 is SEHNR and CDR2 FQNEAQ (reference sequence). Trimming removed 5 bases from V and 3 bases from J, with 7 bases in between. The CDR3 protein is CASSRTDYGYTF. CDR3 coding DNA: TGTGCCAGCAGCCGGACTGACTATGGCTACACCTTC.

By share of the sample, this clonotype is medium-sized (0.01 to 0.1%). The chain employs TRBV4-1 and TRBJ1-1; 8 nucleotides align to TRBD1. The junction had 4 bases not matched to a gene; V was cut back by 1 base and J by 9 bases. CDR3 length: 13 residues. Germline values: CDR1 MGHRA, CDR2 YSYEKL. Written as DNA, the CDR3 is TGCGCCAGCAGCCAAGGGACCAGGGGGCAAGCTTTCTTT. This gives the protein CASSQGTRGQAFF.

This clonotype was detected ten times or more. As DNA, the CDR3 is TGCAGTGCTAGTGAGGGGTCAAGGTATAACCCTGAAGCTTTCTTT. Amino acids: CSASEGSRYNPEAFF. The rearrangement joins TRBV20-1 to TRBJ1-1, with a tentative D call TRBD1 (5 bases). Trimming removed 3 bases from V and 6 bases from J, with 20 bases in between. There are 15 residues in the CDR3. Germline V gene sequence: CDR1 DFQATT, CDR2 SNEGSKA (reference sequence).

This clonotype was observed many times. The rearrangement uses TRBV6-2 or TRBV6-3 and TRBJ2-1; 10 bases align to TRBD2. V lost 4 bases, J lost 2 bases, and 5 bases stayed unmatched. This CDR3 spans 16 amino acids. Per the germline V gene, CDR1 is MNHEY and CDR2 is SVGEGT. CDR3 region: CASSSGLAEPYNEQFF. CDR3 nucleotide sequence: TGTGCCAGCAGTTCTGGACTAGCGGAACCCTACAATGAGCAGTTCTTC.

This clonotype is termed medium-sized (0.01 to 0.1%). This chain links TRBV19 with TRBJ2-6; D may be TRBD1 (5 bases). This CDR3 has 14 amino acids. Trimming shortened V by 5 bases and J by 2 bases, and 7 bases separated the two germline ends. Germline lookup yields CDR1 LNHDA and CDR2 SQIVND (reference sequence). This CDR3 is CASSPDTGANVLTF. DNA for the CDR3: TGTGCCAGTAGTCCGGACACTGGGGCCAACGTCCTGACTTTC.

The sample holds many counts of this clonotype. This chain connects TRBV5-6 to TRBJ2-5, with D hard to call. The CDR3 covers 15 residues. Trimming removed 0 bases from V and 0 bases from J, with 9 bases in between. Germline assignment: CDR1 SGHDT and CDR2 YYEEEE. CDR3 bases: TGTGCCAGCAGCTTGGGCGGCAGTTACCAAGAGACCCAGTACTTC. Residues: CASSLGGSYQETQYF.

At least ten counts were recorded for this clonotype. The chain joins TRBV18 to TRBJ2-1; 7 bases are shared with TRBD1. CDR1 is KGHSH, CDR2 LQKENI, per germline. V was pared by 7 bases and J by 5 bases, with 5 bases of the junction left unmatched. This CDR3 has 13 residues. The CDR3 loop is CASLQGLDNEQFF. The CDR3 bases are TGTGCCAGCTTACAGGGGTTGGACAATGAGCAGTTCTTC.

This clonotype is medium-sized. This rearrangement joins TRBV10-3 to TRBJ2-1, with 9 nucleotides matching TRBD1. Looked up from germline, CDR1 is ENHRY and CDR2 is SYGVKD. CDR3 length: 15 residues. V trimming: 2 bases; J trimming: 4 bases; junction bases outside the gene matches: 3. In nucleotides, the CDR3 is TGTGCCATCAGTGAGACAGGGGGCCCTTACAATGAGCAGTTCTTC. This codes for CAISETGGPYNEQFF.

This clonotype was seen repeatedly, ten times or more. V gene TRBV28 combines with J gene TRBJ2-7; D gene uncertain. CDR1 MDHEN and CDR2 SYDVKM come from the germline V gene. The CDR3 totals 13 residues. Trimming took 9 bases from V and 3 from J, leaving 15 bases between them. In DNA, the CDR3 is TGTGCCAGTGCCCTGTCGCAGGTCTACGAGCAGTACTTC. Its translation is CASALSQVYEQYF. The entire variable domain, with the rest obtained from reference TRBV28 and TRBJ2-7, is as follows: DVKVTQSSRYLVKRTGEKVFLECVQDMDHENMFWYRQDPGLGLRLIYFSYDVKMKEKGDIPEGYSVSREKKERFSLILESASTNQTSMYLCASALSQVYEQYFGPGTRLTVT.

In its sample, this clonotype was seen many times. In DNA, the CDR3 is TGCAGTGACTCCAAACTAGCGGGAGCCTCCTACGAGCAGTACTTC. As protein: CSDSKLAGASYEQYF. The V call is TRBV20-1, the J call TRBJ2-7, with 11 bases matching TRBD2. Germline CDR1 DFQATT, CDR2 SNEGSKA (reference sequence). The CDR3 length is 15 residues. The ends lost 7 bases at V and 0 bases at J; junction bases unmatched: 8.

This clonotype has just one count. The V gene is TRBV10-3, the J gene TRBJ2-1; TRBD2 matches 12 bases. The CDR3 extends over 14 amino acids. The germline V gene has CDR1 ENHRY and CDR2 SYGVKD. With V trimmed by 10 bases and J by 5 bases, 6 bases remained unmatched. The CDR3 bases are TGTGCCACCCGGACTAGCGGGAATGACAATGAGCAGTTCTTC. It codes for CATRTSGNDNEQFF.

In this sample, this clonotype is medium-sized (0.01 to 0.1%). This sequence joins TRBV27 and TRBJ2-7, with 9 bases that match TRBD1. There are 18 residues in the CDR3. Germline assignment: CDR1 MNHEY and CDR2 SMNVEV (reference sequence). V shed 3 bases and J 3 bases; nucleotides not matched to a gene: 15. The CDR3 bases are TGTGCCAGCAGTTTGAGAGGGGGTTTCCGGACAGGGGTCTACGAGCAGTACTTC. Protein sequence: CASSLRGGFRTGVYEQYF.

This clonotype was recorded at least ten times. The chain couples TRBV15 to TRBJ2-3, with TRBD2 matching over 8 bases. From germline, CDR1 is LNHNV and CDR2 YYDKDF (reference sequence). V lost 5 bases and J lost 4; bases outside the gene matches: 11. The CDR3 consists of 16 residues. The CDR3 bases are TGTGCCACCAGCTTACCCGGAGGGACTAGTCCAGATACGCAGTATTTT. Translation gives CATSLPGGTSPDTQYF.

This clonotype is medium-sized (0.01 to 0.1%) in the sample. In DNA, the CDR3 is TGCAGCGTTGAATACTGGAATGAGCAGTTCTTC. This encodes CSVEYWNEQFF. V usage is TRBV29-1 and J usage is TRBJ2-1, with D uncertain. From germline, CDR1 is SQVTM and CDR2 ANQGSEA. The V end was cut by 2 bases, the J end by 7 bases, with 6 bases between. This CDR3 is 11 amino acids long.